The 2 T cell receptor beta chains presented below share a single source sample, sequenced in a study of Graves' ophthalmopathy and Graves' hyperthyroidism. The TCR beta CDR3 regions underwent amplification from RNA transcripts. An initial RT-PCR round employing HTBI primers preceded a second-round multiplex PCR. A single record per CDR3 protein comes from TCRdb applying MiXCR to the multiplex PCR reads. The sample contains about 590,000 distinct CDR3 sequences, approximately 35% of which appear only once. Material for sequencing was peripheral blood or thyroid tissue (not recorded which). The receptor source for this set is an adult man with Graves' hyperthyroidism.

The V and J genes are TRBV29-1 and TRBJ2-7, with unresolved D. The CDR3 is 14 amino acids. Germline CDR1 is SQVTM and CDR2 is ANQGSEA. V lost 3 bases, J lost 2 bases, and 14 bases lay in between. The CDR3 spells CSVEDPRGTYEQYF. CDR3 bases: TGCAGCGTTGAGGACCCCCGAGGAACCTACGAGCAGTACTTC.

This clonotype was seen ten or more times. In nucleotides, the CDR3 is TGTGCCAGCAGGTTAACAGGGGACGACGAGCAGTACTTC. The encoded protein is CASRLTGDDEQYF. The genes are TRBV7-9 and TRBJ2-7; TRBD1 aligns across 7 bases. The germline V gene encodes CDR1 SEHNR and CDR2 FQNEAQ (reference sequence). The V segment lost 6 bases and the J segment 5 bases; nucleotides outside the gene matches: 7. The CDR3 spans 13 residues.